This TCR beta chain was recorded in a study of patients and donors after allogeneic stem cell transplantation. The CDR3 has 15 amino acids. Germline V gene lookup returns CDR1 SGHDT and CDR2 YYEEEE. Trimming took 2 bases from V and 6 from J, leaving 15 bases between them. TCRdb redid the calling of the RT-PCR reads with MiXCR, one entry per CDR3 protein. The repertoire holds about a million distinct CDR3 sequences, with 15% to 20% as singletons. The clonotype comes from a human donor who was either an allogeneic HSCT recipient or a stem cell or donor lymphocyte infusion donor (not recorded which). It is not recorded whose cells these are; they may come from a transplant donor. The V and J genes are TRBV5-6 and TRBJ2-1; D is perhaps TRBD1 (7 bases). The sequenced sample consisted of blood, either unsorted or a sorted T cell fraction (not recorded which). In DNA form, the CDR3 reads TGTGCCAGCAGCTTACGACAGGGAGGTCTCAATGAGCAGTTCTTC. Its translation is CASSLRQGGLNEQFF.